Presented here are 10 T cell receptor beta chains from one specimen sequenced in a study of cytomegalovirus exposure and HLA in healthy donors. The PCR ran on 60 Vbeta and 13 Jbeta primers. The repertoire was sequenced with immunoSEQ multiplex PCR; TCRdb's copy has only in-frame clones and lacks some. The sample contains 95,000 to 120,000 clones, 65% to 85% of which appear only once. The specimen sequenced was PBMCs. These receptors were taken from a woman between 25 and 40 years old in good health and CMV-seropositive.

This chain connects TRBV6-1 to TRBJ1-5, with D maybe TRBD1 (6 bases). Trimming cost V 2 bases and J 6 bases, with 17 bases left between them. This CDR3 spans 16 amino acids. Germline lookup yields CDR1 MNHNS and CDR2 SASEGT. In nucleotides, the CDR3 is TGTGCCAGCAGTGAACTGTCAGGGGTTCGGAGTCAGCCCCAGCATTTT. This gives the protein CASSELSGVRSQPQHF.

The chain carries TRBV6-5 and TRBJ1-2, with unresolved D. Germline V gene lookup returns CDR1 MNHEY and CDR2 SVGAGI. With 0 bases removed from V and 1 base from J, the gap between germline ends came to 12 bases. CDR3 size: 16 residues. The CDR3 here is CASSYSWAAVNYGYTF. The CDR3 bases are TGTGCCAGCAGTTACTCTTGGGCAGCTGTTAACTATGGCTACACCTTC.

This rearrangement joins TRBV25-1 to TRBJ2-7, with 7 bases fitting TRBD2. Germline CDR1 MGHDK, CDR2 SYGVNS. The CDR3 sequence is 15 residues long. V shed 4 bases, J shed 4 bases, and the junction held 10 bases outside the gene matches. CDR3 sequence: CASSASSLAVYEQYF. For the CDR3, the DNA is TGTGCCAGCAGTGCAAGTAGCCTAGCGGTATACGAGCAGTACTTC.

V is TRBV5-1 and J is TRBJ2-5, with TRBD2 matching over 7 bases. The CDR3 has 11 amino acids. CDR1 and CDR2 from the germline V gene are SGHRS and YFSETQ. V lost 7 bases to trimming and J lost 6 bases; unmatched junction nucleotides: 3. CDR3 nucleotides: TGCGCCAGCGGGGGGGAGCAGACCCAGTACTTC. Amino acid sequence: CASGGEQTQYF.

The chain employs TRBV11-3 and TRBJ1-4; D is possibly TRBD1 (5 bases). Between the trimmed V and J ends, which lost 5 bases and 0 bases, there was a span of 19 bases. This CDR3 spans 18 amino acids. Germline V gives CDR1 SGHNT, CDR2 YENEEA. In DNA, the CDR3 is TGTGCCAGCAGCCGGACATATACTACAGGTGCAACTAATGAAAAACTGTTTTTT. Amino acid sequence: CASSRTYTTGATNEKLFF.

The rearrangement links TRBV6-1 to TRBJ2-5, with D possibly being TRBD1 (6 bases). The CDR3 spans 14 residues. Germline loops: CDR1 MNHNS, CDR2 SASEGT. V was clipped by 5 bases and J by 1 base, with 11 bases between them. The DNA of the CDR3 is TGTGCCAGCAGTAGACAGGACCCCCAAGAGACCCAGTACTTC. The encoded protein is CASSRQDPQETQYF.

The DNA for the CDR3 is TGTGCCAGCAGCCCTAGGGGAGACAGGACTCGTGGCTACACCTTC. Amino acid sequence: CASSPRGDRTRGYTF. This chain connects TRBV11-2 to TRBJ1-2; TRBD1 might be the D (6 bases). The germline gives CDR1 SGHAT, CDR2 FQNNGV. The CDR3 extends over 15 amino acids. Trimming pared 5 bases from V and 7 bases from J, leaving 20 bases between. Using reference TRBV11-2 and TRBJ1-2 for the parts outside the CDR3, the full variable domain is EAGVAQSPRYKIIEKRQSVAFWCNPISGHATLYWYQQILGQGPKLLIQFQNNGVVDDSQLPKDRFSAERLKGVDSTLKIQPAKLEDSAVYLCASSPRGDRTRGYTFGSGTRLTVV.

V is TRBV11-3 and J is TRBJ2-3, with TRBD1 matching 7 bases. The CDR3 extends over 18 amino acids. Per the germline V gene, CDR1 is SGHNT and CDR2 is YENEEA. The V gene end was trimmed by 4 bases and the J gene end by 0 bases; junction bases not matched to a gene: 13. The CDR3 here is CASSSRDSALASTDTQYF. The CDR3 DNA sequence: TGTGCCAGCAGCTCCCGGGACAGCGCTCTCGCTAGCACAGATACGCAGTATTTT.

J is TRBJ1-2 and V is TRBV7-9; 7 bases agree with TRBD1. Germline trimming cut 5 bases from V and 8 bases from J; bases unmatched to any gene: 11. Germline V gives CDR1 SEHNR, CDR2 FQNEAQ (reference sequence). This CDR3 contains 14 residues. The CDR3 sequence: CASSRNDRAEGYTF. The CDR3 nucleotides read TGTGCCAGCAGCCGAAATGACAGGGCTGAAGGCTACACCTTC. Drawing the rest from reference TRBV7-9 and TRBJ1-2, the complete variable domain is DTGVSQNPRHKITKRGQNVTFRCDPISEHNRLYWYRQTLGQGPEFLTYFQNEAQLEKSRLLSDRFSAERPKGSFSTLEIQRTEQGDSAMYLCASSRNDRAEGYTFGSGTRLTVV.

This clone was picked up one time. The chain recombines TRBV7-3 with TRBJ2-7; 11 bases are a match to TRBD2. This CDR3 comprises 15 residues. J gave up 2 bases and V 6 bases, and 6 bases lay outside the gene matches. Per the germline V gene, CDR1 is SGHTA and CDR2 is FQGTGA. The CDR3 region has the DNA TGTGCCAGCAGTTTAGCTAGCGGGGGGACCTACGAGCAGTACTTC. Protein product: CASSLASGGTYEQYF.